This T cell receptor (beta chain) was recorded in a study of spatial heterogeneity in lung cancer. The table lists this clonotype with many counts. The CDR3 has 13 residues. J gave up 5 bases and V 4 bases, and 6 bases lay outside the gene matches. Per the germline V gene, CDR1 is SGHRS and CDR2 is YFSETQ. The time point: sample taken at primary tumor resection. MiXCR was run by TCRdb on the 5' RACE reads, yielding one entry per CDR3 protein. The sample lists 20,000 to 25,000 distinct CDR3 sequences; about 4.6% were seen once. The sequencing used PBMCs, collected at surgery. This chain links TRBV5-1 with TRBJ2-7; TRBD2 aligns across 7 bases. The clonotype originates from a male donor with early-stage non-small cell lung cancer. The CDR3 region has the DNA TGCGCCAGCAGCCAGCGGGGTTGGGACGAGCAGTACTTC. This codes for CASSQRGWDEQYF.